This TCR beta chain was recovered during a study of cytomegalovirus exposure and HLA in healthy donors. Amplification used 60 Vbeta primers and 13 Jbeta primers. Here immunoSEQ multiplex PCR was the method, and the copy in TCRdb shows in-frame clones only, minus some. The table includes some 190,000 clones, around 76% detected once. This receptor was obtained from a man aged 40-49 years in good health and CMV-seronegative. Sequences were obtained from PBMCs.

CDR3 nucleotide sequence: TGTGCCAGCAGTTCCTTCCGACAGGGCCCCTACGAGCAGTACTTC. This translates into CASSSFRQGPYEQYF. The chain carries TRBV6-6 and TRBJ2-7; TRBD1 agrees at 7 bases. The V and J ends lost 4 bases and 2 bases, in that order; junction bases with no gene match: 8. The CDR3 extends over 15 amino acids. Germline CDR1 is MNHNY and CDR2 is SVGAGI (reference sequence).